These T cell receptor beta chains were read from a single sample in a study of cytomegalovirus exposure and HLA in healthy donors. The assay was immunoSEQ multiplex PCR, and TCRdb's table has in-frame clones only and misses some. The table records roughly 230,000 clones, 80% to 95% of them present only once. The sample was PBMCs. These receptor sequences come from a woman in her thirties in good health and CMV-seronegative. CDR3s include the opening cysteine and the closing phenylalanine or tryptophan. Each record gives: J gene, D gene, clone size, V gene, CDR3 DNA, CDR3 protein. A D gene is named only where the DNA matches it firmly. Size is omitted from some rows. Given values are once, few, many or a class for expanded clones.

TRBJ2-3 | - | - | TRBV5-1 | TGCGCCAGCAGCTTGGAGGGCAGTCTTTCGGATACGCAGTATTTT | CASSLEGSLSDTQYF
TRBJ2-7 | TRBD1 | - | TRBV9 | TGTGCCAGCAGCTTAGGGACAGGGTCCTACGAGCAGTACTTC | CASSLGTGSYEQYF
TRBJ2-7 | TRBD2 | - | TRBV27 | TGTGCCAGCAGTTCCATAGCGGGAGGCTCCTACGAGCAGTACTTC | CASSSIAGGSYEQYF
TRBJ2-1 | - | - | TRBV4-1 | TGCGCCAGCAGCCAAGCCAATTTCCTAGCGAACTCCTACAATGAGCAGTTCTTC | CASSQANFLANSYNEQFF
TRBJ2-7 | - | - | TRBV5-1 | TGCGCCAGCAGCTTGGCCGGAGGGGGTCTCGGCTCCTACGAGCAGTACTTC | CASSLAGGGLGSYEQYF
TRBJ1-4 | - | - | TRBV6-5 | TGTGCCAGCAGTTACTCGCCCAATGAAAAACTGTTTTTT | CASSYSPNEKLFF
TRBJ2-1 | TRBD1 | - | TRBV4-1 | TGCGCCAGCAGTCCCGGGACAGGGTACAATGAGCAGTTCTTC | CASSPGTGYNEQFF
TRBJ2-1 | - | - | TRBV15 | TGTGCCACCAGCAGAGATAGGGCGGGGGAGCAGTTCTTC | CATSRDRAGEQFF
TRBJ1-2 | - | - | TRBV5-6 | TGTGCCAGCAGCTTGGTAGGAGGGAACTATGGCTACACCTTC | CASSLVGGNYGYTF
TRBJ2-7 | TRBD1 | - | TRBV28 | TGTGCCAGCCAAGGACAGGGCGAGCAGTACTTC | CASQGQGEQYF
TRBJ2-2 | TRBD2 | - | TRBV4-3 | TGCGCCAGCAGCCAAGATATGCCTAGCGGGAGTACCGGGGAGCTGTTTTTT | CASSQDMPSGSTGELFF
TRBJ2-5 | - | - | TRBV28 | TGTGCCAGCAGCCAAGGATTAAAAGAGACCCAGTACTTC | CASSQGLKETQYF
TRBJ2-4 | TRBD2 | - | TRBV19 | TGTGCCAGTAGTACCCTTGGACTAGCGGGAGGGCCGATCATTCAGTACTTC | CASSTLGLAGGPIIQYF
TRBJ2-1 | TRBD1 | - | TRBV9 | TGTGCCAGCAGCCGAACAGGGGGCGGTGAGCAGTTCTTC | CASSRTGGGEQFF
TRBJ1-5 | - | - | TRBV18 | TGTGCCAGCTCACCGGAAAGGTATCAGCCCCAGCATTTT | CASSPERYQPQHF
TRBJ2-7 | TRBD2 | - | TRBV5-6 | TGTGCCAGCAGCTTGAGCGGGACTGCCGCCTACGAGCAGTACTTC | CASSLSGTAAYEQYF
TRBJ1-5 | TRBD1 | - | TRBV28 | TGTGCCAGCAGCAGACAGGGGGATAGCAATCAGCCCCAGCATTTT | CASSRQGDSNQPQHF
TRBJ1-2 | - | - | TRBV4-1 | TGCGCCAGCAGCCAAGATATCCGGGTTAACTATGGCTACACCTTC | CASSQDIRVNYGYTF
TRBJ2-1 | - | - | TRBV2 | TGTGCCAGCAGTGAGGTGGGGAATGAGCAGTTCTTC | CASSEVGNEQFF
TRBJ2-7 | TRBD2 | - | TRBV6-5 | TGTGCCAGCAGTGCTACTAGCGTCCCCTACGAGCAGTACTTC | CASSATSVPYEQYF
TRBJ2-7 | - | - | TRBV4-1 | TGCGCCAGCAGCCAAGAGTTTGGACAGCCCACCTACGAGCAGTACTTC | CASSQEFGQPTYEQYF
TRBJ2-7 | TRBD1 | - | TRBV6-5 | TGTGCCAGCAGTAGGACAGGGCAGCCCTACGAGCAGTACTTC | CASSRTGQPYEQYF
TRBJ2-1 | - | once | TRBV5-1 | TGCGCCAGCAGCTTGGGACAGAGGAATGAGCAGTTCTTC | CASSLGQRNEQFF
TRBJ2-7 | - | - | TRBV19 | TGTGCCAGTAGTATAGAGAGCAGGGGCCCCTACGAGCAGTACTTC | CASSIESRGPYEQYF
TRBJ2-5 | - | - | TRBV27 | TGTGCCAGCGGGACAGGAGCGGGACAAGAGACCCAGTACTTC | CASGTGAGQETQYF
TRBJ2-5 | - | - | TRBV5-1 | TGCGCCAGCAGCTTGGGGGCGGGCGACATAGACCAAGAGACCCAGTACTTC | CASSLGAGDIDQETQYF
TRBJ2-3 | TRBD1 | - | TRBV10-3 | TGTGCACCGACAGGGGGTATCACAGATACGCAGTATTTT | CAPTGGITDTQYF
TRBJ2-5 | TRBD2 | - | TRBV9 | TGTGCCAGCAGCGTGGCGGGAGGGACGGAGACCCAGTACTTC | CASSVAGGTETQYF
TRBJ2-7 | - | - | TRBV9 | TGTGCCAGCAGCAAAGCGGGTGCCCGCCGGCAGTACTTC | CASSKAGARRQYF
TRBJ2-1 | - | - | TRBV7-2 | TGTGCCAGCAGCAAGAGCGGGTCCTCCTACAATGAGCAGTTCTTC | CASSKSGSSYNEQFF
TRBJ2-3 | - | - | TRBV18 | TGTGCCAGCTCACCAAGCGGAGCGGGTGTCGGTACGCAGTATTTT | CASSPSGAGVGTQYF
TRBJ2-3 | - | - | TRBV7-3 | TGTGCCAGCAGCCCCTCCTTAGCACCCCTAGATACGCAGTATTTT | CASSPSLAPLDTQYF
TRBJ2-1 | TRBD2 | - | TRBV2 | TGTGCCAGCAGTGATAGGGCTAGCGGTCGTAATGAGCAGTTCTTC | CASSDRASGRNEQFF
TRBJ2-5 | - | - | TRBV7-9 | TGTGCCAGCCAGAGGGCGTACCAAGAGACCCAGTACTTC | CASQRAYQETQYF
TRBJ2-7 | - | - | TRBV4-3 | TGCGCCAGCAGCCAAGATGCTAGAGGCTCCTACGAGCAGTACTTC | CASSQDARGSYEQYF
TRBJ1-5 | TRBD1 | - | TRBV28 | TGTGCCAGCAGTTTTTCCCCTCGGACAGGGCATCAGCCCCAGCATTTT | CASSFSPRTGHQPQHF
TRBJ1-2 | - | - | TRBV15 | TGTGCCACCAGCAGAGAGTCGGCAAACTATGGCTACACCTTC | CATSRESANYGYTF
TRBJ2-6 | TRBD1 | - | TRBV2 | TGTGCCAGCAACCCACAGGGGCAATCTGGGGCCAACGTCCTGACTTTC | CASNPQGQSGANVLTF
TRBJ2-6 | - | - | TRBV4-3 | TGCGCCAGCTCCGAAGCCGGGCCTGGGGCCAACGTCCTGACTTTC | CASSEAGPGANVLTF
TRBJ1-1 | - | - | TRBV5-6 | TGTGCCAGCAGCTTTCCCCTAGGGGCTGAAGCTTTCTTT | CASSFPLGAEAFF
TRBJ1-3 | - | - | TRBV9 | TGTGCCAGCAGCGTAGGTGAGGGCTCCGGAAACACCATATATTTT | CASSVGEGSGNTIYF
TRBJ2-7 | TRBD2 | - | TRBV6-5 | TGTGCCAGCACCGTAGCGGGAGGCTCCCCCGAGCAGTACTTC | CASTVAGGSPEQYF
TRBJ1-1 | - | - | TRBV12-5 | TGTGCTAGTGGTTTGTCGGGGAGTGAAGCTTTCTTT | CASGLSGSEAFF
TRBJ1-1 | - | - | TRBV20-1 | TGCAGCAAATCTTATGGCACTGAAGCTTTCTTT | CSKSYGTEAFF
TRBJ2-1 | TRBD2 | - | TRBV6-5 | TGTGCCAGCAGTTTGGGACTAGCGGGAAGCTACAATGAGCAGTTCTTC | CASSLGLAGSYNEQFF
TRBJ2-1 | - | - | TRBV5-1 | TGCGCCAGCACCGCCCGTGGGGGAAGCAATGAGCAGTTCTTC | CASTARGGSNEQFF
TRBJ2-5 | TRBD2 | - | TRBV14 | TGTGCCAGCAGCCAAGTGGGGACTAGCGGGAGTCTCCTAGAGACCCAGTACTTC | CASSQVGTSGSLLETQYF
TRBJ1-3 | TRBD1 | - | TRBV23-1 | TGCGCCAGCAGTTCTCGGGACAGGGATGGAAACACCATATATTTT | CASSSRDRDGNTIYF
TRBJ2-7 | - | - | TRBV5-4 | TGTGCCAGCAGCTTGTTACCTGGCGCGATGGACGAGCAGTACTTC | CASSLLPGAMDEQYF
TRBJ2-7 | TRBD1 | - | TRBV28 | TGTGCCAGCACCCAGGGACAGGGGATGGCCCCTTACGAGCAGTACTTC | CASTQGQGMAPYEQYF
TRBJ2-7 | - | - | TRBV20-1 | TGCAGTGCTGAGACTAGCGAGCAGTACTTC | CSAETSEQYF
TRBJ1-2 | - | - | TRBV12-2 | TGTGCAAGTCGCCCGCCGGCCCGACAGATCATAAACTATGGCTACACCTTC | CASRPPARQIINYGYTF
TRBJ2-7 | TRBD1 | - | TRBV7-9 | TGTGCCAGCAGCCAAGGACAGGGAGTGAGCGAGCAGTACTTC | CASSQGQGVSEQYF
TRBJ2-1 | - | - | TRBV5-4 | TGTGCCAGCAGCTTAGGAGCTAGCCCAGGGTCCTACAATGAGCAGTTCTTC | CASSLGASPGSYNEQFF